Following are 15 T cell receptor beta chains from one sample sequenced in a study of siplizumab effects on memory and regulatory T cells. TCRdb keeps only in-frame clones here, not all; method: immunoSEQ multiplex PCR. The sample includes 97,000 or so clones, roughly nine tenths of them seen just once. Sequencing was done on a sample of CD4+ T cells sorted from blood. All receptors come from a human donor in good health.

The chain has TRBV19 and TRBJ1-1; D call uncertain. The CDR3 runs 14 residues. Germline CDR1 LNHDA, CDR2 SQIVND (reference sequence). Trimming took off 7 bases at V and 5 bases at J, with 17 bases between the two ends. CDR3 in DNA: TGTGCCAGTATGATTCTCGGGAGGATGACTGAAGCTTTCTTT. Its translation: CASMILGRMTEAFF.

As regards this clone: This CDR3 is also generated by other DNA sequences in the sample. This sequence joins TRBV6-5 and TRBJ2-1; no definite D call. There are 14 residues in the CDR3. The V gene lost 2 bases and the J gene lost 5 bases, with 10 bases spanning the gap. The germline gives CDR1 MNHEY, CDR2 SVGAGI. The CDR3 reads CASSYTRQHNEQFF. The CDR3 DNA sequence: TGTGCCAGCAGTTACACAAGACAACACAATGAGCAGTTCTTC.

The chain employs TRBV11-2 and TRBJ1-5; 7 bases map to TRBD1. The CDR3 spans 14 residues. Germline CDR1 reads SGHAT; CDR2 reads FQNNGV. Trimming took 2 bases from V and 4 from J; bases not matched to a gene: 2. The CDR3 DNA follows: TGTGCCAGCAGCTTATCAGGGGGGAATCAGCCCCAGCATTTT. This encodes CASSLSGGNQPQHF.

This clone is medium-sized in the sample. Different DNA sequences within this sample yield the same CDR3. This chain links TRBV11-2 with TRBJ1-4; 8 nucleotides agree with TRBD1. CDR1 and CDR2 (germline): SGHAT, FQNNGV. There are 15 residues in the CDR3. Trimming took 3 bases from V and 0 from J; bases not matched to a gene: 0. The CDR3 sequence: CASSLDRATNEKLFF. CDR3 sequence (DNA): TGTGCCAGCAGCTTGGACAGGGCAACTAATGAAAAACTGTTTTTT.

The chain has TRBV6-5 and TRBJ2-3; D is possibly TRBD1 (5 bases). The CDR3 totals 13 residues. V lost 6 bases and J 2 bases, leaving 9 bases between the germline ends. Germline lookup yields CDR1 MNHEY and CDR2 SVGAGI. Here the CDR3 reads CASRQTDTDTQYF. Written as DNA, the CDR3 is TGTGCCAGCAGGCAGACAGACACAGATACGCAGTATTTT.

The rearrangement uses TRBV4-1 and TRBJ2-7; tentatively, D is TRBD2 (6 bases). CDR3 length equals 16 residues. Germline V gene data show CDR1 as MGHRA and CDR2 as YSYEKL. Between the trimmed V and J ends, which lost 1 base and 3 bases, there was a span of 16 bases. The CDR3 coding sequence is TGCGCCAGCAGCCAAGGTAGCGGACAAGTTAACTACGAGCAGTACTTC. Amino acid sequence: CASSQGSGQVNYEQYF.

The J gene is TRBJ2-1, the V gene TRBV6-4, with TRBD2 identical over 11 bases. J gave up 9 bases and V 0 bases, and 7 bases lay outside the gene matches. From germline, CDR1 is MRHNA and CDR2 SNTAGT. The CDR3 spans 16 residues. The CDR3 protein is CASSDSSSGRAGEQFF. The CDR3 DNA is TGTGCCAGCAGTGACTCGAGTAGCGGGAGGGCAGGTGAGCAGTTCTTC.

This clone came up a few times. The rearrangement uses TRBV30 and TRBJ2-7; 7 bases fit TRBD2. Germline V gene sequence: CDR1 GTSNPN, CDR2 SVGIG (reference sequence). Unmatched junction bases numbered 7, after V lost 3 bases and J lost 5 bases. CDR3 size: 13 residues. CDR3 nucleotides: TGTGCCTGGAGGTGGGGGGGTTCCCACGAGCAGTACTTC. As protein: CAWRWGGSHEQYF.

This chain uses TRBV6-1 with TRBJ1-1; TRBD1 is a possible D gene (5 bases). V was shortened by 2 bases and J by 5 bases, with 9 bases between the two germline ends. Germline assignment: CDR1 MNHNS and CDR2 SASEGT. This CDR3 is built from 13 residues. CDR3 bases: TGTGCCAGCAGTGAAAGGCAGGGAACTGAAGCTTTCTTT. Translation gives CASSERQGTEAFF.

The chain links TRBV27 to TRBJ1-1, with no clear D. This CDR3 has 12 amino acids. Germline loops: CDR1 MNHEY, CDR2 SMNVEV (reference sequence). V was cut by 5 bases and J by 11 bases, with 15 bases left in between. The CDR3 bases are TGTGCCAGCAGTACGACGAGCGGGTGGGCTTTCTTT. Amino acid sequence: CASSTTSGWAFF.

This chain links TRBV5-4 with TRBJ1-1; no reliable D call. Between the trimmed V and J ends, which lost 4 bases and 5 bases, there was a span of 18 bases. The CDR3 is 15 amino acids. The V gene's germline CDR1 is SGHNT and CDR2 YYREEE (reference sequence). The CDR3 bases are TGTGCCAGCAGCCCACAGCGAATAAGGGATACTGAAGCTTTCTTT. It codes for CASSPQRIRDTEAFF.

The rearrangement joins TRBV7-3 to TRBJ1-1, with D possibly being TRBD1 (6 bases). The germline gives CDR1 SGHTA, CDR2 FQGTGA. V lost 2 bases to trimming and J lost 3 bases, with 13 bases between them. The CDR3 contains 15 residues. CDR3 sequence reads: CASSLGAGVDTEAFF. CDR3 in DNA: TGTGCCAGCAGCTTAGGGGCAGGGGTGGACACTGAAGCTTTCTTT.

This clone was found once. CDR3 nucleotide sequence: TGTGCCAGCAGCTTAAGGGTGGTTGGGGCGGGGACTGAAGCTTTCTTT. The encoded protein is CASSLRVVGAGTEAFF. This rearrangement joins TRBV7-3 to TRBJ1-1; a possible D gene is TRBD1 (5 bases). The V gene's germline CDR1 is SGHTA and CDR2 FQGTGA. This CDR3 region has 16 residues. V dropped 1 base and J dropped 5 bases, with 17 bases sitting between them.

This clone was observed once. This chain connects TRBV27 to TRBJ2-1, with D possibly matching TRBD1 (5 bases). V lost 7 bases to trimming and J lost 6 bases, with 16 bases between them. Germline CDR1 MNHEY, CDR2 SMNVEV (reference sequence). There are 14 residues in the CDR3. Here the CDR3 DNA reads TGTGCCAGCACCAGGTCAGGGTATGGCAATGAGCAGTTCTTC. Its translation is CASTRSGYGNEQFF.

The chain carries TRBV19 and TRBJ2-5; TRBD2 aligns across 10 bases. J was trimmed by 3 bases and V by 3 bases; bases with no gene match: 4. This CDR3 comprises 15 residues. CDR1 and CDR2 from the germline V gene are LNHDA and SQIVND (reference sequence). The CDR3 nucleotides read TGTGCCAGTAGTATCCTTACTAGCGGGAAAGAGACCCAGTACTTC. The encoded protein is CASSILTSGKETQYF.